This T cell receptor beta chain was profiled in a study of identical twins. Notes on the study in general: For zero-insertion analyses, partial confounding could come from invariant MAIT and iNKT cells. Within cord blood, abundant beta clonotypes carried fewer insertions, but memory repertoires showed no such trend. Beta out-of-frame sequences displayed a weaker excess of sharing between twins.

Ten or more counts support this clonotype. Its antigen remains unidentified. Template switching added a universal primer binding site, and final cDNA carried unique molecular identifiers. TCRdb ran MiXCR on the 5' RACE reads and lists one entry per CDR3 protein. The repertoire consists of 550,000 to 700,000 distinct CDR3 sequences, with around a tenth occurring once and the leading ten covering more than 2.5%. The CDR3 is made up of 15 amino acids. With 6 bases removed from V and 1 base from J, the gap between germline ends came to 14 bases. The same specimen was also included in a second study, on yellow fever vaccine responses in identical twins.

V and J are TRBV12-3 or TRBV12-4 and TRBJ2-3, with D tentatively TRBD1 (5 bases). The TCR sequence derives from a woman between 18 and 30 years old in good health. Sequenced material: PBMCs. This CDR3 reads CASSQPVGGTDTQYF. The CDR3 region has the DNA TGTGCCAGCAGCCAGCCCGTAGGGGGCACAGATACGCAGTATTTT.